The 16 T cell receptor beta chains below all came from one sample that was sequenced in a study of blood T cell repertoires in COVID-19. Sequenced by immunoSEQ multiplex PCR; TCRdb stores in-frame clones only, minus some. The repertoire consists of around 140,000 clones, with about 89% occurring once and the leading ten covering about 2.5%. The material sequenced was peripheral blood. Receptor source: a man over 45 with active COVID-19.

V and J are TRBV19 and TRBJ1-1; a weak D match, TRBD1 (6 bases). V lost 4 bases to trimming and J lost 0 bases, with 12 bases between them. This CDR3 comprises 15 residues. Germline V gene lookup returns CDR1 LNHDA and CDR2 SQIVND (reference sequence). The CDR3 protein is CASSTGQYVNTEAFF. The CDR3, as DNA: TGTGCCAGTAGTACCGGACAGTACGTGAACACTGAAGCTTTCTTT.

V usage is TRBV6-2 or TRBV6-3 and J usage is TRBJ1-1; tentative D call: TRBD1 (5 bases). Germline V lookup: CDR1 MNHEY, CDR2 SVGEGT. There are 17 residues in the CDR3. Trimming shortened V by 6 bases and J by 1 base, and 21 bases separated the two germline ends. CDR3 protein: CASRYRSGGAENTEAFF. DNA of the CDR3: TGTGCCAGCAGGTACAGATCGGGAGGGGCGGAGAACACTGAAGCTTTCTTT.

The rearrangement uses TRBV9 and TRBJ1-1, with D perhaps TRBD1 (5 bases). V shed 2 bases and J shed 1 base, with 9 bases lying between them. This CDR3 has 14 residues. Germline CDR1 reads SGDLS; CDR2 reads YYNGEE. CDR3 region: CASSVGGENTEAFF. The CDR3 nucleotides read TGTGCCAGCAGCGTTGGGGGGGAGAACACTGAAGCTTTCTTT.

J is TRBJ1-4 and V is TRBV7-6, with 7 bases aligning to TRBD1. J gave up 2 bases and V 0 bases, and 6 bases lay outside the gene matches. The CDR3 contains 17 residues. Germline assignment: CDR1 SGHVS and CDR2 FNYEAQ. The CDR3 region has the DNA TGTGCCAGCAGCTTAGCGCCAGGGGGACCTACTAATGAAAAACTGTTTTTT. This sequence encodes CASSLAPGGPTNEKLFF.

The rearrangement links TRBV29-1 to TRBJ1-5, with 7 bases matching TRBD1. Losses at the gene ends were 4 bases for V and 2 bases for J; bases not matched to a gene: 2. CDR1 SQVTM and CDR2 ANQGSEA come from the germline V gene. The CDR3 covers 13 residues. Here the CDR3 DNA reads TGCAGCGTTGTAACAGGGGGCAATCAGCCCCAGCATTTT. Translated: CSVVTGGNQPQHF.

V gene TRBV25-1 combines with J gene TRBJ2-3; D not certain. Deletions cut 8 bases from V and 3 bases from J, with 15 bases between. The germline V gene has CDR1 MGHDK and CDR2 SYGVNS. The CDR3 runs 14 residues. Written as DNA, the CDR3 is TGTGCCAGCGCAGGCCCAATAGTAACAGATACGCAGTATTTT. This translates into CASAGPIVTDTQYF.

The chain combines TRBV5-1 with TRBJ1-2; no clear D gene. CDR3 length equals 14 residues. V lost 4 bases, J lost 6 bases, and 16 bases lay in between. The germline V gene has CDR1 SGHRS and CDR2 YFSETQ. Here the CDR3 reads CASSRQSMNDGYTF. CDR3 nucleotides: TGCGCCAGCAGCAGACAATCGATGAATGATGGCTACACCTTC.

The V call is TRBV9, the J call TRBJ2-7; TRBD1 might be the D (5 bases). The CDR3 has 14 amino acids. Germline assignment: CDR1 SGDLS and CDR2 YYNGEE. Trimming shortened V by 3 bases and J by 1 base, and 11 bases separated the two germline ends. CDR3: CASSEDQGSYEQYF. The DNA for the CDR3 is TGTGCCAGCAGCGAAGACCAGGGATCCTACGAGCAGTACTTC.

V gene TRBV3-1 (or the pseudogene TRBV3-2) combines with J gene TRBJ2-2; TRBD2 matches at 11 bases. In germline, CDR1 is LGHDT, CDR2 YNNKEL (reference sequence). The CDR3 extends over 16 amino acids. After removal of 5 bases from V and 4 bases from J, the junction contained 6 bases not matched to a gene. Written as DNA, the CDR3 is TGTGCCAGCAGCAGGGGGCTAGCGGGGGGCACCGGGGAGCTGTTTTTT. Protein product: CASSRGLAGGTGELFF.

The chain employs TRBV15 and TRBJ1-4; 8 nucleotides match TRBD1. CDR3 length: 14 amino acids. V lost 5 bases, J lost 6 bases, and 5 bases stayed unmatched. The germline gives CDR1 LNHNV, CDR2 YYDKDF (reference sequence). CDR3 sequence (DNA): TGTGCCACCAGCCGTCCAGGGGGCGATGAAAAACTGTTTTTT. Translation: CATSRPGGDEKLFF.

The gene calls are TRBV19 and TRBJ2-5, with a possible D match to TRBD2 (5 bases). The CDR3 is made up of 14 amino acids. Germline CDR1 is LNHDA and CDR2 is SQIVND (reference sequence). V gave up 3 bases and J gave up 1 base, with 9 bases separating them. CDR3 sequence (DNA): TGTGCCAGTAGTATCGGAAGCGGCCAAGAGACCCAGTACTTC. Translating it yields CASSIGSGQETQYF.

The chain recombines TRBV10-3 with TRBJ1-3; D may be TRBD1 (5 bases). The CDR3 sequence is 15 residues long. Looked up from germline, CDR1 is ENHRY and CDR2 is SYGVKD. Trimming removed 4 bases from V and 0 bases from J, with 10 bases in between. CDR3 coding DNA: TGTGCCATCAGTGCCGACAGCTCCTCTGGAAACACCATATATTTT. It translates to CAISADSSSGNTIYF.

The chain recombines TRBV4-2 with TRBJ2-3, with TRBD2 identical over 13 bases. The ends lost 0 bases at V and 5 bases at J; junction bases unmatched: 5. CDR3 size: 17 residues. The germline V gene encodes CDR1 LGHNA and CDR2 YNFKEQ. The CDR3 coding sequence is TGTGCCAGCAGCCAAGAAACTAGCGGGGGGGCAGGAGATACGCAGTATTTT. Its translation: CASSQETSGGAGDTQYF.

The V call is TRBV28, the J call TRBJ1-5, with 7 bases that match TRBD1. The CDR3 is 16 residues long. Trimming took 5 bases from V and 6 from J; bases not matched to a gene: 13. The germline CDR1 and CDR2 sequences are MDHEN and SYDVKM. This chain's CDR3 is CASSPRQGGNRQPQHF. The CDR3 DNA is TGTGCCAGCAGTCCGAGACAGGGTGGAAATCGTCAGCCCCAGCATTTT.

The J gene is TRBJ2-2, the V gene TRBV5-4, with 7 positions matching TRBD2. The CDR3 loop spans 14 amino acids. The germline gives CDR1 SGHNT, CDR2 YYREEE (reference sequence). V was pared by 5 bases and J by 3 bases, with 4 bases of the junction left unmatched. The CDR3: CASRGAGDTGELFF. CDR3 DNA sequence: TGTGCCAGCAGAGGGGCGGGGGACACCGGGGAGCTGTTTTTT.

Remarks on this clone: Distinct nucleotide sequences in the sample also encode this CDR3. CDR3 coding DNA: TGTGCCAGCAGCTTAGCAGGGGGGAATGAGCAGTTCTTC. This codes for CASSLAGGNEQFF. This sequence joins TRBV5-4 and TRBJ2-1; the D gene is possibly TRBD1 (7 bases). V was clipped by 2 bases and J by 7 bases, with 10 bases between them. Germline V gene sequence: CDR1 SGHNT, CDR2 YYREEE (reference sequence). The CDR3 length is 13 residues.